The T cell receptor beta chain described here comes from a study of T cells in Graves' hyperthyroidism and ophthalmopathy. Germline CDR1 LGHDT, CDR2 YNNKEL (reference sequence). Trimming at V came to 4 bases and at J to 5 bases, leaving 6 bases not matched to a gene. There are 14 residues in the CDR3. This clonotype was detected ten times or more. Its antigen is as yet unknown. Amplified TCR beta CDR3 regions came from RNA transcripts. HTBI primers were used for first-round RT-PCR of the TCR CDR3. TCRdb redid the calling of the multiplex PCR reads with MiXCR, one entry per CDR3 protein. The sample has some 760,000 distinct CDR3 sequences, less than 15% seen once. General study findings and limits: Blood also contained most expanded thyroid clonotypes above 0.001.

Each 10 ml fresh peripheral blood draw supplied the PBMCs. Sequenced input: blood. This sequence joins TRBV3-1 and TRBJ1-1; TRBD1 matches 8 bases. The sequence derives from a woman aged 18-35 years with Graves' hyperthyroidism. This CDR3 is CASSPDRDETEAFF. CDR3 bases: TGTGCCAGCAGCCCGGACAGGGATGAGACTGAAGCTTTCTTT.